The clone carrying this T cell receptor beta chain has only a few counts. Antigen specificity is unknown. V was shortened by 5 bases and J by 3 bases, with 19 bases between the two germline ends. CDR1 and CDR2 (germline): SGHTA, FQGTGA. CDR3 length equals 17 residues. Investigators prepared the TCR beta libraries by applying iRepertoire HTBI primers and Arm-PCR of CDR3 regions. TCRdb fed the multiplex PCR reads into MiXCR, producing one record per CDR3 protein. The table includes roughly 450,000 distinct CDR3 sequences, roughly 20% detected once. As to time point: persistent/refractory GD, antithyroid drugs over 5 years with positive TRAb. With RNA extracted from PBMCs as input, the TCR library was made. This entry comes from a study of regulatory T cells in long-lasting Graves disease. Study-level information: Over-5-year antithyroid drug use with positive TSH receptor antibodies defined persistent Graves' disease in the study. Study conclusions and caveats: Accuracy may have suffered from the small sample size.

This TCR was sampled from a female donor with Graves disease. This chain joins TRBV7-3 and TRBJ2-2; D possibly corresponds to TRBD2 (5 bases). The specimen was peripheral blood mononuclear cells (PBMCs), collected when the disease was refractory, from a patient treated with antithyroid drugs. Here the CDR3 reads CASSPNPIGLHTGELFF. The CDR3 DNA reads as TGTGCCAGCAGCCCAAACCCCATCGGACTGCACACCGGGGAGCTGTTTTTT.